The 28 T cell receptor beta chains below were found in one sample sequenced in a study of identical twins. A single record per CDR3 protein comes from TCRdb applying MiXCR to the 5' RACE reads. The sample holds roughly 1.6 million distinct CDR3 sequences, under 35% seen once. Sequenced sample: cord blood. Receptors were obtained from a newborn girl in good health.

J is TRBJ2-1 and V is TRBV20-1, with 9 bases that match TRBD2. The J call may be in error: the DNA end matches TRBJ2-7 better. Germline CDR1 and CDR2: DFQATT and SNEGSKA (reference sequence). This CDR3 spans 16 amino acids. CDR3 loop: CSASEGRLAVSNEQYF. In nucleotides, the CDR3 is TGCAGTGCTAGCGAAGGGAGACTAGCGGTTTCCAATGAGCAGTACTTC.

In its sample, this clonotype was seen a few times. The chain joins TRBV28 to TRBJ1-5, with D possibly TRBD1 on 6 matching bases. The V gene lost 1 base and the J gene lost 1 base, with 11 bases spanning the gap. This CDR3 has 16 residues. Germline V gene sequence: CDR1 MDHEN, CDR2 SYDVKM. The CDR3 reads CASSLFLQGSNQPQHF. In DNA form, the CDR3 reads TGTGCCAGCAGTTTATTTTTACAGGGAAGCAATCAGCCCCAGCATTTT.

This clonotype has more than one count but fewer than ten. V gene TRBV19 combines with J gene TRBJ2-3; no definite D call. Per the germline V gene, CDR1 is LNHDA and CDR2 is SQIVND (reference sequence). The CDR3 extends over 14 amino acids. Trimming cost V 3 bases and J 8 bases, with 15 bases left between them. The CDR3 protein is CASSISPRRPTQYF. The CDR3 bases are TGTGCCAGTAGTATCAGTCCGCGGAGACCTACGCAGTATTTT.

This clonotype was detected only a few times. The chain employs TRBV3-1 and TRBJ1-2; D not resolved. The V gene lost 4 bases and the J gene lost 4 bases, with 13 bases spanning the gap. Per germline, CDR1 LGHDT and CDR2 YNNKEL (reference sequence). The CDR3 has 14 amino acids. The CDR3 region has the DNA TGTGCCAGCAGCCCCGGACCGATCGGCTATGGCTACACCTTC. This gives the protein CASSPGPIGYGYTF.

The chain joins TRBV10-3 to TRBJ1-6, with 9 nucleotides matching TRBD1. The V and J ends lost 7 bases and 7 bases, in that order; junction bases with no gene match: 5. The CDR3 is made up of 14 amino acids. CDR1 and CDR2 (germline): ENHRY, SYGVKD. CDR3 DNA: TGTGCCATCACCGGGACAGGGAACAATTCACCCCTCCACTTT. Protein sequence: CAITGTGNNSPLHF.

The chain couples TRBV11-2 to TRBJ2-5; TRBD2 matches at 10 bases. Germline trimming cut 5 bases from V and 3 bases from J; bases unmatched to any gene: 9. This CDR3 is 16 amino acids long. Germline CDR1 reads SGHAT; CDR2 reads FQNNGV. CDR3: CASSPYYLAGEETQYF. CDR3 DNA: TGTGCCAGCAGCCCTTACTACCTAGCGGGGGAAGAGACCCAGTACTTC. Drawing the rest from reference TRBV11-2 and TRBJ2-5, the complete variable domain is EAGVAQSPRYKIIEKRQSVAFWCNPISGHATLYWYQQILGQGPKLLIQFQNNGVVDDSQLPKDRFSAERLKGVDSTLKIQPAKLEDSAVYLCASSPYYLAGEETQYFGPGTRLLVL.

This chain links TRBV11-2 with TRBJ1-2; maybe TRBD1 (6 bases). Germline V lookup: CDR1 SGHAT, CDR2 FQNNGV. The CDR3 runs 16 residues. V was pared by 1 base and J by 5 bases, with 17 bases between. The CDR3 nucleotides are TGTGCCAGCAGCTTAGGGCAGTGGGGGGGCCGTTATGGCTACACCTTC. Protein: CASSLGQWGGRYGYTF.

In its sample, this clonotype was seen a few times. The CDR3 is CSALQGRRHEQYF. The CDR3 DNA follows: TGCAGTGCCCTCCAGGGGAGAAGACACGAGCAGTACTTC. This chain uses TRBV20-1 with TRBJ2-7; D possibly corresponds to TRBD1 (6 bases). The CDR3 contains 13 residues. Germline lookup yields CDR1 DFQATT and CDR2 SNEGSKA (reference sequence). The V and J ends lost 6 bases and 5 bases respectively, with 17 bases between them.

This clonotype was seen only a few times. The V and J genes are TRBV7-2 and TRBJ1-2, with D unclear. Trimming removed 8 bases at V and 3 bases at J, with 19 bases between. The CDR3 consists of 15 residues. In germline, CDR1 is SGHTA, CDR2 FQGNSA. The CDR3 sequence is CASRRTAQRDYGYTF. DNA of the CDR3: TGTGCCAGCCGTCGAACGGCGCAACGGGACTATGGCTACACCTTC.

This chain uses TRBV9 with TRBJ1-5; no clear D. The CDR3 has 13 residues. Germline CDR1 SGDLS, CDR2 YYNGEE. The V end was cut by 0 bases, the J end by 5 bases, with 6 bases between. CDR3 DNA: TGTGCCAGCAGCGTAGATTCGGATCAGCCCCAGCATTTT. Its translation: CASSVDSDQPQHF.

This clonotype came up a few times. J is TRBJ2-4 and V is TRBV28, with 15 bases lining up with TRBD2. Germline CDR1 reads MDHEN; CDR2 reads SYDVKM. The J segment lost 8 bases and the V segment lost 2 bases, leaving 1 base of the junction unmatched. The CDR3 covers 15 residues. For the CDR3, the DNA is TGTGCCAGCAGTTTAGGGACTAGCGGGAGGTACATTCAGTACTTC. This encodes CASSLGTSGRYIQYF.

CDR3 amino acids: CSARGGRNNEQYF. CDR3 coding DNA: TGCAGTGCTAGAGGGGGCAGGAACAATGAGCAGTACTTC. V usage is TRBV20-1 and J usage is TRBJ2-1; a weak D match, TRBD1 (5 bases). Matching the DNA end better, TRBJ2-7 makes the J call doubtful. The germline V gene has CDR1 DFQATT and CDR2 SNEGSKA (reference sequence). The CDR3 contains 13 residues.

This chain links TRBV4-2 with TRBJ2-5; 8 bases agree with TRBD2. The tail of the sequence fits TRBJ2-7 better, so the J call may be wrong. CDR1 and CDR2 from the germline V gene are LGHNA and YNFKEQ. This CDR3 has 15 amino acids. For the CDR3, the DNA is TGTGCCAGCAGCCAAGAAGTCTTGACTAGCGCCGAGCAGTACTTC. As protein: CASSQEVLTSAEQYF.

The chain is built from TRBV7-2 and TRBJ2-3; D not resolved. The CDR3 consists of 13 residues. CDR1 and CDR2 from the germline V gene are SGHTA and FQGNSA. Trimming left V 5 bases short and J 8 bases short, with 14 bases between. The CDR3 reads CASSPVAPGTQYF. The CDR3 region has the DNA TGTGCCAGCAGCCCCGTAGCCCCAGGTACGCAGTATTTT. Full variable domain (remainder filled in from reference TRBV7-2 and TRBJ2-3): GAGVSQSPSNKVTEKGKDVELRCDPISGHTALYWYRQSLGQGLEFLIYFQGNSAPDKSGLPSDRFSAERTGGSVSTLTIQRTQQEDSAVYLCASSPVAPGTQYFGPGTRLTVL.

The chain carries TRBV24-1 and TRBJ2-5; 9 bases fit TRBD1. The CDR3 has 17 amino acids. Germline V CDR1 and CDR2: KGHDR, SFDVKD. The ends lost 0 bases at V and 11 bases at J; junction bases unmatched: 15. CDR3 coding DNA: TGTGCCACCAGTGATTTGCCTCCTGGACAGGGGTTAGGTGAGCAGTACTTC. Its protein product is CATSDLPPGQGLGEQYF.

The chain employs TRBV5-6 and TRBJ1-2; D uncertain. V was cut by 4 bases and J by 4 bases, with 8 bases left in between. This CDR3 has 12 amino acids. In germline, CDR1 is SGHDT, CDR2 YYEEEE. The CDR3 sequence is CASSGPLYGYTF. DNA for the CDR3: TGTGCCAGCAGCGGACCGCTCTATGGCTACACCTTC.

The V gene is TRBV6-6, the J gene TRBJ2-4; 13 nucleotides align to TRBD2. J gave up 0 bases and V 7 bases, and 6 bases lay outside the gene matches. This CDR3 comprises 17 residues. Germline assignment: CDR1 MNHNY and CDR2 SVGAGI (reference sequence). CDR3 in DNA: TGTGCCAGCAACTTACTAGCGGGAGGGATAGCCAAAAACATTCAGTACTTC. This sequence encodes CASNLLAGGIAKNIQYF.

For the CDR3, the DNA is TGTGCCAGCAGCCCCAGACAAAATGAGCAGTTCTTC. Protein sequence: CASSPRQNEQFF. The chain couples TRBV7-9 to TRBJ2-1; D call uncertain. The CDR3 is 12 amino acids. The V gene lost 5 bases and the J gene lost 7 bases, with 9 bases spanning the gap. The germline CDR1 and CDR2 sequences are SEHNR and FQNEAQ (reference sequence).

This sequence joins TRBV20-1 and TRBJ2-4, with a possible D match to TRBD2 (5 bases). With the DNA end fitting TRBJ2-7 better, the J assignment may be wrong. The germline V gene encodes CDR1 DFQATT and CDR2 SNEGSKA (reference sequence). This CDR3 has 14 amino acids. The CDR3 DNA follows: TGCAGTGCTAGAGTCCTAGTGGGAGTCTACGAGCAGTACTTC. It specifies CSARVLVGVYEQYF.

The genes are TRBV14 and TRBJ2-7; D remains unclear. CDR1 and CDR2 from the germline V gene are SGHDN and FVKESK. The CDR3 has 15 residues. The V end lost 1 base, the J end lost 1 base, and 11 bases lay between the germline ends. The CDR3 loop is CASSQGWPFSYEQYF. For the CDR3, the DNA is TGTGCCAGCAGCCAAGGCTGGCCCTTTTCCTACGAGCAGTACTTC.

This clonotype was seen a few times. The chain recombines TRBV12-3 or TRBV12-4 with TRBJ2-7, with 8 positions matching TRBD1. The V segment lost 4 bases and the J segment 2 bases; nucleotides outside the gene matches: 10. The CDR3 runs to 16 residues. The CDR3 DNA reads as TGTGCCAGCAGTTCCCTCCGGGACAGGACTCCCTACGAGCAGTACTTC. Its protein product is CASSSLRDRTPYEQYF.

V and J are TRBV3-1 and TRBJ1-1; 11 nucleotides agree with TRBD1. Germline V gives CDR1 LGHDT, CDR2 YNNKEL (reference sequence). The trim removed 0 bases at V and 5 bases at J, leaving 5 bases unmatched. This CDR3 region has 16 residues. This CDR3 is CASSQDLGTGGTEAFF. CDR3 nucleotide sequence: TGTGCCAGCAGCCAAGATTTGGGGACAGGGGGGACTGAAGCTTTCTTT.

CDR3 DNA sequence: TGTGCCAGCAGCCAAGAGGTCAGGGCCACTAATGAAAAACTGTTTTTT. This translates into CASSQEVRATNEKLFF. The V and J genes are TRBV4-2 and TRBJ1-4; possibly TRBD1 for D (5 bases). Looked up from germline, CDR1 is LGHNA and CDR2 is YNFKEQ. The CDR3 is 16 residues long. The V gene lost 0 bases and the J gene lost 2 bases, with 10 bases spanning the gap.

This clonotype was recorded a few times. The rearrangement uses TRBV5-1 and TRBJ2-1; D is undetermined. V was clipped by 0 bases and J by 7 bases, with 14 bases between them. There are 15 residues in the CDR3. Germline loops: CDR1 SGHRS, CDR2 YFSETQ. The CDR3 protein is CASSLGVAINNEQFF. The CDR3 bases are TGCGCCAGCAGCTTGGGAGTAGCTATTAATAATGAGCAGTTCTTC.

The chain links TRBV7-2 to TRBJ2-3; D is perhaps TRBD2 (5 bases). The CDR3 has 15 amino acids. V lost 3 bases and J 8 bases, leaving 18 bases between the germline ends. Germline lookup yields CDR1 SGHTA and CDR2 FQGNSA. DNA of the CDR3: TGTGCCAGCAGCTTGCGAGGCGGCGGGCGAGGTACGCAGTATTTT. Translating gives CASSLRGGGRGTQYF.

This clonotype was seen more than once but under ten times. The chain is built from TRBV13 and TRBJ2-3, with D perhaps being TRBD1 or TRBD2 (5 bases each). Germline-derived CDR1 and CDR2 are PRHDT and FYEKMQ (reference sequence). The length of the CDR3 is 16 residues. V shed 2 bases and J shed 4 bases, with 16 bases lying between them. CDR3 DNA sequence: TGTGCCAGCAGCTTAAGGGGAGTGAGGGAATCAGATACGCAGTATTTT. Its translation is CASSLRGVRESDTQYF.

This rearrangement joins TRBV29-1 to TRBJ1-2; TRBD1 is a possible D gene (6 bases). The CDR3 extends over 11 amino acids. Trimming took off 6 bases at V and 4 bases at J, with 9 bases between the two ends. Per germline, CDR1 SQVTM and CDR2 ANQGSEA. Written as DNA, the CDR3 is TGCAGCGTGGGACACGGCTATGGCTACACCTTC. Translating gives CSVGHGYGYTF.

The rearrangement links TRBV14 to TRBJ2-5; 11 nucleotides agree with TRBD2. Germline V gives CDR1 SGHDN, CDR2 FVKESK. The CDR3 length is 16 residues. The V and J ends lost 4 bases and 4 bases, in that order; junction bases with no gene match: 8. DNA for the CDR3: TGTGCCAGCAGCCCCCTCAGTAGCGGGGGGGCAGAGACCCAGTACTTC. Translation: CASSPLSSGGAETQYF.